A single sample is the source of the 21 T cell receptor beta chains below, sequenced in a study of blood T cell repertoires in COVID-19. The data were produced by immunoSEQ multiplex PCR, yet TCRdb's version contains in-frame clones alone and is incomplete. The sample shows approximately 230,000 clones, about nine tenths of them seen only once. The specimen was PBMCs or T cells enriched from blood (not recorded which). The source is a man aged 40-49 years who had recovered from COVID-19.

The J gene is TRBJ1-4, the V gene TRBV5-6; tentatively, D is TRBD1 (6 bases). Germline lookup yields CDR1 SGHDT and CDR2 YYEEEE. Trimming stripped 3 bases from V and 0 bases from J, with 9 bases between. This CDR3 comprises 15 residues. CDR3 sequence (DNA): TGTGCCAGCAGCTCTCGGACAGCAACTAATGAAAAACTGTTTTTT. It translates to CASSSRTATNEKLFF.

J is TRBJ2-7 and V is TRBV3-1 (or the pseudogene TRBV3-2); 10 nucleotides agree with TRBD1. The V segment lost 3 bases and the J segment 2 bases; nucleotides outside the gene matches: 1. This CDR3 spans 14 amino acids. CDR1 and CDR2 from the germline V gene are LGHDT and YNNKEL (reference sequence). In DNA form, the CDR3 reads TGTGCCAGCAGCCAGGACAGGGGGACCTACGAGCAGTACTTC. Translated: CASSQDRGTYEQYF.

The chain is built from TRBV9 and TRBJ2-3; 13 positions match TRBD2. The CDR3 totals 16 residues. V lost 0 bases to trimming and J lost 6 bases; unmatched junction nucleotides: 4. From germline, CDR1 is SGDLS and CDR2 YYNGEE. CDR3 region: CASSVVSTSGRDTQYF. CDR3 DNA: TGTGCCAGCAGCGTAGTGTCGACTAGCGGGAGGGATACGCAGTATTTT. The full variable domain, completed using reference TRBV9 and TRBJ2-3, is DSGVTQTPKHLITATGQRVTLRCSPRSGDLSVYWYQQSLDQGLQFLIQYYNGEERAKGNILERFSAQQFPDLHSELNLSSLELGDSALYFCASSVVSTSGRDTQYFGPGTRLTVL.

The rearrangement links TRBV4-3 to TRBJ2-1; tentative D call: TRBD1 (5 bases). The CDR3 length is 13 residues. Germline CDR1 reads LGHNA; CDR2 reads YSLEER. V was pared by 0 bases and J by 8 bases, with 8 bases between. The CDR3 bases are TGCGCCAGCAGCCAAGATATAGGGGATGAGCAGTTCTTC. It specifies CASSQDIGDEQFF.

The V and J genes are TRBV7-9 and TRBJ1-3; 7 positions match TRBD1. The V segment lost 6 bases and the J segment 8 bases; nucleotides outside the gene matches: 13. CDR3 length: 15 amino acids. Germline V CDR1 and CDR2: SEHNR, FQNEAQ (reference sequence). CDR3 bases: TGTGCCAGCAGACCAAAACAGGGGTCCGGCGACACCATATATTTT. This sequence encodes CASRPKQGSGDTIYF.

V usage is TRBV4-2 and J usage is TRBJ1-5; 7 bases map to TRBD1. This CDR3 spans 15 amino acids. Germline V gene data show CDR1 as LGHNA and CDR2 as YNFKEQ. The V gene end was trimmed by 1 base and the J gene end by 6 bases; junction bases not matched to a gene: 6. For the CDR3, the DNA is TGTGCCAGCAGCCAAGTCGAAGGGGGCGGTCAGCCCCAGCATTTT. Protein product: CASSQVEGGGQPQHF.

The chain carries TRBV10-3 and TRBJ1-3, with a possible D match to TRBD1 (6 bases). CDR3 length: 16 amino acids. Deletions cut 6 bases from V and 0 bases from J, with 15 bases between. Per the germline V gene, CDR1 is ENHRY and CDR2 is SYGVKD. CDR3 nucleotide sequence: TGTGCCATCAGCTCTTTCGGGGGGGCCTCTGGAAACACCATATATTTT. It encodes CAISSFGGASGNTIYF.

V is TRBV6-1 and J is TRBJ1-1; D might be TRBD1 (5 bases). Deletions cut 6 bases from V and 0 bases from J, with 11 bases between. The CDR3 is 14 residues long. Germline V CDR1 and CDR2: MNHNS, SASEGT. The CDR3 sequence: CASREGRVNTEAFF. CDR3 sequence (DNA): TGTGCCAGCAGGGAGGGACGGGTGAACACTGAAGCTTTCTTT.

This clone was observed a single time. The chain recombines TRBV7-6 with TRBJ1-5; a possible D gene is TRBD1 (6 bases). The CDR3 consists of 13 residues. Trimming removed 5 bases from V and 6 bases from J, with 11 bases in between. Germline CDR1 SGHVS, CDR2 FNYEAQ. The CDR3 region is CASSQTGRQPQHF. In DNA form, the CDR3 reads TGTGCCAGCAGCCAGACAGGTCGTCAGCCCCAGCATTTT.

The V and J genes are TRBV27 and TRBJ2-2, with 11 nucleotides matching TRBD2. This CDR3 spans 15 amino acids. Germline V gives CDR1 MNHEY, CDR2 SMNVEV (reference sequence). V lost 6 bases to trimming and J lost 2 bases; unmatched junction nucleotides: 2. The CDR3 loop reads CASRLAGGNTGELFF. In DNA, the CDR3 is TGTGCCAGCAGGCTAGCGGGGGGAAACACCGGGGAGCTGTTTTTT.

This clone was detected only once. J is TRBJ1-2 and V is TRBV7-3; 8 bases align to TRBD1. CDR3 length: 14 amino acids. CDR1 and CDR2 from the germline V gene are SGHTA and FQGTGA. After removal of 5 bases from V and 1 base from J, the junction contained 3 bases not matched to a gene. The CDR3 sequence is CASSLDRGNYGYTF. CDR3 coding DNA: TGTGCCAGCAGCCTCGACAGGGGTAACTATGGCTACACCTTC.

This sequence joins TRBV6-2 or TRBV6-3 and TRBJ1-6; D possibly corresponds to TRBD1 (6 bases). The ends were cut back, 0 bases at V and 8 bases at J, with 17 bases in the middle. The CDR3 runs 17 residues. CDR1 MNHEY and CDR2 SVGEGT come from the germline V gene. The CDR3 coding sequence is TGTGCCAGCAGTTACTCGCCACGAGAGCCAGGGGATTCACCCCTCCACTTT. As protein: CASSYSPREPGDSPLHF.

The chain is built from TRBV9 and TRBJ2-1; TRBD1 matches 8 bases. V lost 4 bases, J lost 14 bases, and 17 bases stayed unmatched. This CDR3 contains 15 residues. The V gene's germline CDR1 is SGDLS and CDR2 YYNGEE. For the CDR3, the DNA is TGTGCCAGCAGCTATTCCGGGACAGGCAGGGTCGAAGAGTTCTTC. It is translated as CASSYSGTGRVEEFF.

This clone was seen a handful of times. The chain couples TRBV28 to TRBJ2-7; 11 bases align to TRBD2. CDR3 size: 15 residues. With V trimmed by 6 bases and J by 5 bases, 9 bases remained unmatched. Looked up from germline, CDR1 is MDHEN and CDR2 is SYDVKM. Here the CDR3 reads CASRLTSGRMNEQYF. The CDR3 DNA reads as TGTGCCAGCAGACTTACTAGCGGGAGAATGAACGAGCAGTACTTC.

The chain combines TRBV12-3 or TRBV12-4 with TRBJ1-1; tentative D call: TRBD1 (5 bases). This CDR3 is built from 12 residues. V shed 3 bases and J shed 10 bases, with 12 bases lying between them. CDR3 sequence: CASSFGGVVAFF. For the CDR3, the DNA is TGTGCCAGCAGTTTCGGGGGAGTGGTAGCTTTCTTT.

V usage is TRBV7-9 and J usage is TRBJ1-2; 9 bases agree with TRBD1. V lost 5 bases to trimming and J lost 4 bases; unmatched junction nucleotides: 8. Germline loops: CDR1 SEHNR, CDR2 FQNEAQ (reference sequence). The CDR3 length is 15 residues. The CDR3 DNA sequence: TGTGCCAGCAGCCTAGGGACAGGGATGGGCTATGGCTACACCTTC. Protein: CASSLGTGMGYGYTF.

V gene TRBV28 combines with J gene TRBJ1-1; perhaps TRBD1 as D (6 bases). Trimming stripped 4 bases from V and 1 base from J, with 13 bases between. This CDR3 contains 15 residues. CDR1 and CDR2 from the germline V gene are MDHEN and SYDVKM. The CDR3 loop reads CASSSAGAQNTEAFF. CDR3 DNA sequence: TGTGCCAGCAGTTCAGCAGGGGCCCAGAACACTGAAGCTTTCTTT.

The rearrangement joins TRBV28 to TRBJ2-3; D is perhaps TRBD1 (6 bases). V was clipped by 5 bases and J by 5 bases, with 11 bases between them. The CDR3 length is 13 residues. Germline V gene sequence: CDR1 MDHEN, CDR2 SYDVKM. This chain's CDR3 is CASSPLQGDTQYF. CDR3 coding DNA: TGTGCCAGCAGTCCTTTACAGGGAGATACGCAGTATTTT.

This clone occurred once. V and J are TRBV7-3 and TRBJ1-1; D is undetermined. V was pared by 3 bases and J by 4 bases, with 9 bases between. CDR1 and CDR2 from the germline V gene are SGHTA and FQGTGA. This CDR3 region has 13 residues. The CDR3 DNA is TGTGCCAGCAGCTTTGCCCGGAGCACTGAAGCTTTCTTT. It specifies CASSFARSTEAFF.

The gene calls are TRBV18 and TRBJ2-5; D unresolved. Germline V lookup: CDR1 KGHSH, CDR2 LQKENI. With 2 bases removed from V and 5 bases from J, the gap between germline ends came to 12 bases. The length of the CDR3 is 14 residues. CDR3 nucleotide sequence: TGTGCCAGCTCACCATCGGTAGCTCGGGAGACCCAGTACTTC. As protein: CASSPSVARETQYF.

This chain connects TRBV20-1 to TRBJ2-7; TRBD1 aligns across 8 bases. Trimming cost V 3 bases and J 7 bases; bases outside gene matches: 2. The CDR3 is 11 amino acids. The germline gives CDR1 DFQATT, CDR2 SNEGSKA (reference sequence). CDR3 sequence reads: CSARRDREQYF. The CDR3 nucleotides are TGCAGTGCTAGGCGGGACAGGGAGCAGTACTTC.